These T cell receptor beta chains were read from a single sample in a study of T cell repertoires in cytomegalovirus infection. Using its own MiXCR run on the reads, TCRdb lists one record per CDR3 protein. The data show under 450,000 distinct CDR3 sequences, with about 32% seen just once and approximately 12% held by the top ten. These receptors' targets are unknown. Sequencing was performed on cultured PBMCs, taken from culture after CMV antigen stimulation. The receptors were gathered from a human donor in good health (CMV status not recorded). Some clones in this sample may be carry-over from other donors' samples. Both conserved end residues are part of each CDR3. A D gene is named only where the DNA matches it firmly. Part of the rows lack a size; the others show once, few, many or a class for expanded clones.

cdr3_nt: TGTGCCAGCAGCCCCTTCTCCAATGAGCAGTTCTTC
cdr3_aa: CASSPFSNEQFF
clone_size: many
j_call: TRBJ2-1
v_call: TRBV7-2
d_call: .

cdr3_nt: TGTGCCAGCACTGCCGCGGCCCAAAATACCGGGGAGCTGTTTTTT
cdr3_aa: CASTAAAQNTGELFF
clone_size: .
j_call: TRBJ2-2
v_call: TRBV12-3/TRBV12-4
d_call: .

cdr3_nt: TGCAGTGCTAAAGCCTTGTCAAAACTGTTTTTT
cdr3_aa: CSAKALSKLFF
clone_size: once
j_call: TRBJ1-4
v_call: TRBV20-1
d_call: .

cdr3_nt: TGTGCCAGCAGCCAACCCCCGACTAGCGGGAGACTAGGAGAGCAGTACTTC
cdr3_aa: CASSQPPTSGRLGEQYF
clone_size: few
j_call: TRBJ2-7
v_call: TRBV27
d_call: TRBD2

cdr3_nt: TGTGCCAGCAGCACAGCTGAGAGGTGGGCAGAGACCCAGTACTTC
cdr3_aa: CASSTAERWAETQYF
clone_size: once
j_call: TRBJ2-5
v_call: TRBV5-4
d_call: .

cdr3_nt: TGTGCCAGCAGCTTAGACGGGTTGGCAGATACGCAGTATTTT
cdr3_aa: CASSLDGLADTQYF
clone_size: .
j_call: TRBJ2-3
v_call: TRBV7-2
d_call: .

cdr3_nt: TGTGCCAGCAGTTCCAGGACTACCGACTACAATGAGCAGTTCTTC
cdr3_aa: CASSSRTTDYNEQFF
clone_size: many
j_call: TRBJ2-1
v_call: TRBV6-6
d_call: .

cdr3_nt: TGTGCCAGTAGTCCGGGACACGGAGTTCTCACTGAAGCTTTCTTT
cdr3_aa: CASSPGHGVLTEAFF
clone_size: .
j_call: TRBJ1-1
v_call: TRBV19
d_call: .

cdr3_nt: TGTGCCAGCAGCGTACTAGCGGGATCCCCCTACAATGAGCAGTTCTTC
cdr3_aa: CASSVLAGSPYNEQFF
clone_size: .
j_call: TRBJ2-1
v_call: TRBV9
d_call: TRBD2

cdr3_nt: TGTGCCAGCACCGAGACAGGGGAAGGCGAAAAACTGTTTTTT
cdr3_aa: CASTETGEGEKLFF
clone_size: .
j_call: TRBJ1-4
v_call: TRBV7-9
d_call: TRBD1

cdr3_nt: TGTGCCAGCAGCTTAGACGGGCATGGCTACACCTTC
cdr3_aa: CASSLDGHGYTF
clone_size: .
j_call: TRBJ1-2
v_call: TRBV7-3
d_call: .

cdr3_nt: TGTGCCAGCAGCCGAGGACTAGAAACCCAAGAGACCCAGTACTTC
cdr3_aa: CASSRGLETQETQYF
clone_size: once
j_call: TRBJ2-5
v_call: TRBV5-3
d_call: TRBD2

cdr3_nt: TGTGCCAGCTCACCCCGGATGGGAGAAAAACTGTTTTTT
cdr3_aa: CASSPRMGEKLFF
clone_size: .
j_call: TRBJ1-4
v_call: TRBV18
d_call: .

cdr3_nt: TGCAGCGTTCAGGGCGGGAGAAGATCTAATGAGCAGTTCTTC
cdr3_aa: CSVQGGRRSNEQFF
clone_size: .
j_call: TRBJ2-1
v_call: TRBV29-1
d_call: TRBD2

cdr3_nt: TGTGCCAGCAGCTTATCGGAAGGGCGACAGGGACAGCCCCAGCATTTT
cdr3_aa: CASSLSEGRQGQPQHF
clone_size: few
j_call: TRBJ1-5
v_call: TRBV7-2
d_call: TRBD1

cdr3_nt: TGTGCCAGCAGTCCAGAGTACGCCCACGGGCCTAATGAAAAACTGTTTTTT
cdr3_aa: CASSPEYAHGPNEKLFF
clone_size: .
j_call: TRBJ1-4
v_call: TRBV28
d_call: .

cdr3_nt: TGTGCCAGCAGTGGGGGACACCTGAACACCGGGGAGCTGTTTTTT
cdr3_aa: CASSGGHLNTGELFF
clone_size: .
j_call: TRBJ2-2
v_call: TRBV28
d_call: .

cdr3_nt: TGTGCCAGCAGCTTATTGGGGGGAGCCTACGAGCAGTACTTC
cdr3_aa: CASSLLGGAYEQYF
clone_size: .
j_call: TRBJ2-7
v_call: TRBV11-2
d_call: .

cdr3_nt: TGTGCCAGTATGAGAGGTGCGGGAAGCTATGGCTACACCTTC
cdr3_aa: CASMRGAGSYGYTF
clone_size: few
j_call: TRBJ1-2
v_call: TRBV19
d_call: .

cdr3_nt: TGTGCCAGCAGCTCCCGGCGGGCCGTCTCCTACAATGAGCAGTTCTTC
cdr3_aa: CASSSRRAVSYNEQFF
clone_size: few
j_call: TRBJ2-1
v_call: TRBV7-9
d_call: .

cdr3_nt: TGTGCCAGCAGTTACGGGATCATCTCTGGAAACACCATATATTTT
cdr3_aa: CASSYGIISGNTIYF
clone_size: .
j_call: TRBJ1-3
v_call: TRBV6-6
d_call: .

cdr3_nt: TGTGCCAGCAGCTTAGCCCGACGGGGGAAAGAGACCCAGTACTTC
cdr3_aa: CASSLARRGKETQYF
clone_size: many
j_call: TRBJ2-5
v_call: TRBV7-2
d_call: .

cdr3_nt: TGTGCCAGCAGCACGGAACAGGGGTTACCCCTCCACTTT
cdr3_aa: CASSTEQGLPLHF
clone_size: many
j_call: TRBJ1-6
v_call: TRBV7-8
d_call: TRBD1

cdr3_nt: TGTGCCAGCAGCTTGCCGGAGGCCGGCGATGAGCAGTTCTTC
cdr3_aa: CASSLPEAGDEQFF
clone_size: .
j_call: TRBJ2-1
v_call: TRBV7-3
d_call: .

cdr3_nt: TGTGCCAGCAGCTTAGGAGGGACAGGGCACAATGAGCAGTTCTTC
cdr3_aa: CASSLGGTGHNEQFF
clone_size: .
j_call: TRBJ2-1
v_call: TRBV7-9
d_call: TRBD1

cdr3_nt: TGTGCCAGCAGCTTGGGCGGGCCCCAAGAGACCCAGTACTTC
cdr3_aa: CASSLGGPQETQYF
clone_size: many
j_call: TRBJ2-5
v_call: TRBV7-2
d_call: .

cdr3_nt: TGCGCCAGCAGCCAAGTAGGAGCAGGCTCCGAAAAACTGTTTTTT
cdr3_aa: CASSQVGAGSEKLFF
clone_size: .
j_call: TRBJ1-4
v_call: TRBV4-1
d_call: .

cdr3_nt: TGTGCCAGCAGTGAACGGGGCAGGGACACTGAAGCTTTCTTT
cdr3_aa: CASSERGRDTEAFF
clone_size: .
j_call: TRBJ1-1
v_call: TRBV25-1
d_call: .

cdr3_nt: TGTGCCAGCAGCTACGAAGCGGGAGTCTACAATGAGCAGTTCTTC
cdr3_aa: CASSYEAGVYNEQFF
clone_size: few
j_call: TRBJ2-1
v_call: TRBV11-2
d_call: TRBD2

cdr3_nt: TGTGCCAGCAGCTTAGTAAGGGGGGGTGAGCAGTTCTTC
cdr3_aa: CASSLVRGGEQFF
clone_size: many
j_call: TRBJ2-1
v_call: TRBV11-3
d_call: .

cdr3_nt: TGTGCCAGTAGTGACCTAGCGGAGAAAAACATTCAGTACTTC
cdr3_aa: CASSDLAEKNIQYF
clone_size: .
j_call: TRBJ2-4
v_call: TRBV19
d_call: TRBD2

cdr3_nt: TGTGCCAGCAGCCAGGGATCTGGGGGAGCGCTCACCGGGGAGCTGTTTTTT
cdr3_aa: CASSQGSGGALTGELFF
clone_size: few
j_call: TRBJ2-2
v_call: TRBV7-2
d_call: .